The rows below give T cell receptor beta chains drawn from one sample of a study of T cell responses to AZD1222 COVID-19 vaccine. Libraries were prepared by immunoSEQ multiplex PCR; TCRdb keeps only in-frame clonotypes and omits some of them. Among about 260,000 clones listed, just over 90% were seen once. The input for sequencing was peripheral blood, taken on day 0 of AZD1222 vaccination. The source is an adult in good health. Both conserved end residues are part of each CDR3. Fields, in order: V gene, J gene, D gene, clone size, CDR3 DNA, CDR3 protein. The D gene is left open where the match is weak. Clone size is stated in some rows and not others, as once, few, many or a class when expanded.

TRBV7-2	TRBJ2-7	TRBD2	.	TGTGCCAGCAGCTTATTAACTAGCGGGCGGGTGGCCTACGAGCAGTACTTC	CASSLLTSGRVAYEQYF
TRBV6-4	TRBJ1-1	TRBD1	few	TGTGCCAGCAGTACAGGGGCCCCTGAAGCTTTCTTT	CASSTGAPEAFF
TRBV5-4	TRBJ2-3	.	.	TGTGCCAGCAGCTTGGGGCCAGGAAGAGCAGAAGATACGCAGTATTTT	CASSLGPGRAEDTQYF
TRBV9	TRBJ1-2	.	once	TGTGCCAGCAGCCCTTTAGTCGGGGAGGGTAGCTACACCTTC	CASSPLVGEGSYTF
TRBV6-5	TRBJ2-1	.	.	TGTGCCAGCTATCGGCGGGCCAACTACAATGAGCAGTTCTTC	CASYRRANYNEQFF
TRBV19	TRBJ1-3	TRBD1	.	TGTGCCAGTAGTATAGGGGGGACAGGCTCGGACACCATATATTTT	CASSIGGTGSDTIYF
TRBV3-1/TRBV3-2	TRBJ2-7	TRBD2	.	TGTGCCAGCGAAGACCAAAGCGGGAGCCGCTATCCCTACGAGCAGTACTTC	CASEDQSGSRYPYEQYF
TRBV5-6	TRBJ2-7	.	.	TGTGCCAGCAGCTTAGGGCACGGGACCTACGAGCAGTACTTC	CASSLGHGTYEQYF
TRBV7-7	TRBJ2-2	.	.	TGTGCTAGCAGCCTAAAGAACACCGGGGAGCTGTTTTTT	CASSLKNTGELFF
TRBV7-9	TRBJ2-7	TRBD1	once	TGTGCCAGCAGCTTGGACAGGGGGCACGAGCAGTACTTC	CASSLDRGHEQYF
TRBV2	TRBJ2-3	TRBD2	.	TGTGCCAGCGCCGTGGAGGGAGGGAGACTTAGCACAGATACGCAGTATTTT	CASAVEGGRLSTDTQYF
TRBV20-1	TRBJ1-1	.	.	TGCAGTGCTAGAGGGGGAGGGCGGGCTTTCTTT	CSARGGGRAFF
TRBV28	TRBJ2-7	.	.	TGTGCCAGCAGTTTATTGTACAGGGCCTACGAGCAGTACTTC	CASSLLYRAYEQYF
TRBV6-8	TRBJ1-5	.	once	TGTGCCAGCAGTATAGGAAGGGGCTTGAGCAATCAGCCCCAGCATTTT	CASSIGRGLSNQPQHF
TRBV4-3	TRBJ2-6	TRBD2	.	TGCGCCAGCAGCCAAGATCTAGCGGCTGGGGCCAACGTCCTGACTTTC	CASSQDLAAGANVLTF
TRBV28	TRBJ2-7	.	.	TGTGCCAGCAAATCAGGATTCTACGAGCAGTACTTC	CASKSGFYEQYF
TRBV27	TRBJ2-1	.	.	TGTGCCAGCCAAAGCACCACGACATACTCCTACAATGAGCAGTTCTTC	CASQSTTTYSYNEQFF
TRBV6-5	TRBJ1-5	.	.	TGTGCCAGCAGTTACGCGGCAGGGTCTCAGCCCCAGCATTTT	CASSYAAGSQPQHF
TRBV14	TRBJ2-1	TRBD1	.	TGTGCCAGCAGCCAGGACAGGGCTTCCTACAATGAGCAGTTCTTC	CASSQDRASYNEQFF
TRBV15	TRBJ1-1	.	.	TGTGCCACCAGCAGAGAATCGGGGATTGGCACTGAAGCTTTCTTT	CATSRESGIGTEAFF
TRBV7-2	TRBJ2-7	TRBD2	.	TGTGCCAGTGCAGCGGGCGGGAGTTCTTACGAGCAGTACTTC	CASAAGGSSYEQYF
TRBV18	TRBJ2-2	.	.	TGTGCCAGCTCACCGCGAGACGGGGAGCTGTTTTTT	CASSPRDGELFF
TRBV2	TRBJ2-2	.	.	TGTGCCAGCAGTCCTGACTGGGTGAACACCGGGGAGCTGTTTTTT	CASSPDWVNTGELFF
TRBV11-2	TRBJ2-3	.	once	TGTGCCAGCAGCTTTTACACTAGCACAGATACGCAGTATTTT	CASSFYTSTDTQYF
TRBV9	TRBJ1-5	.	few	TGTGCCAGCAGCGTAGAAGACAGACCGTGGCCCCAGCATTTT	CASSVEDRPWPQHF
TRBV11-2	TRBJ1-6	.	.	TGTGCCAGCAGCTTTCGCGCCTCCTATAATTCACCCCTCCACTTT	CASSFRASYNSPLHF